This TCR beta chain originates from a study of CD8+ T cells in alopecia areata. Background on the study: In an open-label trial, patients got 5 to 10 mg tofacitinib twice daily.

Comments on this clone: The antigen is not known.

Overall study results and limits: Lesional tissue from the scalp (especially in alopecia totalis/universalis) showed higher clonality than normal scalp.

With 4 bases removed from V and 1 base from J, the gap between germline ends came to 7 bases. Germline CDR1 is LGHNA and CDR2 is YSLEER. The CDR3 sequence is 13 residues long. As the sequencing template, cDNA was produced by extracting RNA and reverse transcribing it. Produced via immunoSEQ multiplex PCR; TCRdb's table is partial and in-frame only. The sample includes 140,000 to 150,000 clones, under 60% of them seen just once. Researchers took lesional scalp punch biopsies and peripheral blood from people who were alopecia areata patients. A FACSAria was used to sort CD4+ and CD8+ T cells. These cells came from PBMCs.

The origin of this receptor is a human donor with alopecia areata. The gene calls are TRBV4-3 and TRBJ1-2; no firm D call. The sample was CD4+ T cells sorted from blood, taken at week 0. The CDR3 reads CASSPRGNYGYTF. Written as DNA, the CDR3 is TGCGCCAGCAGCCCCCGGGGTAACTATGGCTACACCTTC.